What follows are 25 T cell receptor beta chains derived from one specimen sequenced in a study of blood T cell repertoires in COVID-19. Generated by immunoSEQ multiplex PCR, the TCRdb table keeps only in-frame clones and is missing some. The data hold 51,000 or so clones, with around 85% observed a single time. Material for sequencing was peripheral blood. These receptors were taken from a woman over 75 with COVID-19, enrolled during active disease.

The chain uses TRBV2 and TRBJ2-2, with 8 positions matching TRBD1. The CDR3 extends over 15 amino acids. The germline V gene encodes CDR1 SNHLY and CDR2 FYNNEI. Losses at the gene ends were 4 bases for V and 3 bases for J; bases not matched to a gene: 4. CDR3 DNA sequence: TGTGCCAGCAGTGTTCACAGGGGGGACACCGGGGAGCTGTTTTTT. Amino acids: CASSVHRGDTGELFF.

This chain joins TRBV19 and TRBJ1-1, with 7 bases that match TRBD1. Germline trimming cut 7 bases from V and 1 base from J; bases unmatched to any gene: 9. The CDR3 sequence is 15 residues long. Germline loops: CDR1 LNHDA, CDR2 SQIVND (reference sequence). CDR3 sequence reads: CASTPGGGPNTEAFF. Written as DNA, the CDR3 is TGTGCCAGTACCCCGGGAGGGGGCCCGAACACTGAAGCTTTCTTT.

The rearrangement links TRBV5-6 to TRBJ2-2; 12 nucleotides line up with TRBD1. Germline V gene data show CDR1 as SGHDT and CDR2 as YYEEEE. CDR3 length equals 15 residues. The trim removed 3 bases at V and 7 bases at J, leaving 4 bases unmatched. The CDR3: CASSWGTGGIGELFF. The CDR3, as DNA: TGTGCCAGCAGCTGGGGGACAGGGGGCATCGGGGAGCTGTTTTTT.

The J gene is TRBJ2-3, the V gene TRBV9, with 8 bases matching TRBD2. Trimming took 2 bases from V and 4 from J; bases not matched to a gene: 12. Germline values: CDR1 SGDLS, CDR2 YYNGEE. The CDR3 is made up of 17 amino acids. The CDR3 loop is CASSVFQGEAGADTQYF. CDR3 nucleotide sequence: TGTGCCAGCAGCGTCTTCCAAGGGGAAGCGGGAGCAGATACGCAGTATTTT.

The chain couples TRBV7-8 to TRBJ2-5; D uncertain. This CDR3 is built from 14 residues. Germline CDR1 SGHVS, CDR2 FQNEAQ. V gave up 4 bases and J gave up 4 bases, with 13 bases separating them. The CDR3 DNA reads TGTGCCAGCAGCTCTAGTCGGGTACGAGAGACCCAGTACTTC. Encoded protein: CASSSSRVRETQYF.

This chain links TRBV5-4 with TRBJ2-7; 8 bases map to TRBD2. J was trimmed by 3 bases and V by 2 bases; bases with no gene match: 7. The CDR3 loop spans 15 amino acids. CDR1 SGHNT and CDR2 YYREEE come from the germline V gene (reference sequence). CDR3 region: CASSFSTSAVYEQYF. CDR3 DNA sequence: TGTGCCAGCAGCTTCTCGACTAGCGCTGTCTACGAGCAGTACTTC.

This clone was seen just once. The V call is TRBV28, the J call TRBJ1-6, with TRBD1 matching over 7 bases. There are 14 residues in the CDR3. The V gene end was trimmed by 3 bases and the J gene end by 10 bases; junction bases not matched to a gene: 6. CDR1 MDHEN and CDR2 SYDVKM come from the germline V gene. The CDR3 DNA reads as TGTGCCAGCAGTTTCGACAGGGCTGGCTCACCCCTCCACTTT. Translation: CASSFDRAGSPLHF.

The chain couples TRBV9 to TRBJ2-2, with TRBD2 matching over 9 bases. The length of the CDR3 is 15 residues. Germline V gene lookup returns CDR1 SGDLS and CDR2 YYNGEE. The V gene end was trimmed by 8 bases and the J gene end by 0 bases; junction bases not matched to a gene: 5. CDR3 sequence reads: CARDAGGPNTGELFF. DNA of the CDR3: TGTGCCAGGGACGCGGGAGGGCCGAACACCGGGGAGCTGTTTTTT.

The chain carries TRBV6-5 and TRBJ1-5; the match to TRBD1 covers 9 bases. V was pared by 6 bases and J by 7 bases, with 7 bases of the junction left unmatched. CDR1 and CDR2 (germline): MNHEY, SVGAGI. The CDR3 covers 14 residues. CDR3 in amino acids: CASRGQGGGQPQHF. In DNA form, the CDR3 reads TGTGCCAGCAGGGGACAGGGAGGAGGGCAGCCCCAGCATTTT.

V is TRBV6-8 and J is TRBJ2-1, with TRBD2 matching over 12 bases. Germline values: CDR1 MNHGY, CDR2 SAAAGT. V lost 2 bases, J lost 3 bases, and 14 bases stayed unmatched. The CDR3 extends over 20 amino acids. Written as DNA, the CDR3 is TGTGCCAGCAGTTACCCGGCCGGGACTAGCGGGCCTCGAATCTACAATGAGCAGTTCTTC. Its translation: CASSYPAGTSGPRIYNEQFF.

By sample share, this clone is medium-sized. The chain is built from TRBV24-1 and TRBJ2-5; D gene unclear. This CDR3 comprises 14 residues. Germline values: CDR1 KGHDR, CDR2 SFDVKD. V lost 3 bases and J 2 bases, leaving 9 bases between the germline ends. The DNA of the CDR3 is TGTGCCACCAGTGATCCCGACGGGCAAGAGACCCAGTACTTC. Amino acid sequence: CATSDPDGQETQYF.

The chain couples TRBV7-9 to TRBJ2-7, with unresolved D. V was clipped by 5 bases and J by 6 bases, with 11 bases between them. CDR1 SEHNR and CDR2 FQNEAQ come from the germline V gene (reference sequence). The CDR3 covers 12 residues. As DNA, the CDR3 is TGTGCCAGCAGCACCCCTGGCCCCGAGCAGTACTTC. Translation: CASSTPGPEQYF. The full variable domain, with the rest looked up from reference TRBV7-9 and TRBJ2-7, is DTGVSQNPRHKITKRGQNVTFRCDPISEHNRLYWYRQTLGQGPEFLTYFQNEAQLEKSRLLSDRFSAERPKGSFSTLEIQRTEQGDSAMYLCASSTPGPEQYFGPGTRLTVT.

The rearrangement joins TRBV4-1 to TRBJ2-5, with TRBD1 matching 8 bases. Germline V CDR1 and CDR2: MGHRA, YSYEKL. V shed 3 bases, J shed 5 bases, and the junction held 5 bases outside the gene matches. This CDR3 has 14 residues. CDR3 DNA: TGCGCCAGCAGCCAGGGACAGGCTAGGGAGACCCAGTACTTC. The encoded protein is CASSQGQARETQYF.

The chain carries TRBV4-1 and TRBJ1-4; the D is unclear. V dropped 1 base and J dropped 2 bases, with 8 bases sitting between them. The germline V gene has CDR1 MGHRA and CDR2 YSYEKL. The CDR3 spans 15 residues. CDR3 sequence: CASSQVKPTNEKLFF. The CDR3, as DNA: TGCGCCAGCAGCCAAGTGAAGCCCACTAATGAAAAACTGTTTTTT.

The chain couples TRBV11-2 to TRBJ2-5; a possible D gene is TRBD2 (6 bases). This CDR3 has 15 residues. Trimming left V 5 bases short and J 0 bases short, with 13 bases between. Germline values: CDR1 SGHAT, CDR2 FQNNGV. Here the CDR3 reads CASSQAGGDQETQYF. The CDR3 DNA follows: TGTGCCAGCAGCCAAGCGGGCGGGGACCAAGAGACCCAGTACTTC.

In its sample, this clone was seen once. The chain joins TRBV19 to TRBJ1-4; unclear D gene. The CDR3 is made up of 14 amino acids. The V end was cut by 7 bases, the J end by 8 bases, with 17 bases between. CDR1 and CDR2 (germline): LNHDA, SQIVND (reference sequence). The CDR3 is CASTYDRAGEKLFF. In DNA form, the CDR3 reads TGTGCCAGTACCTACGACCGGGCGGGGGAAAAACTGTTTTTT.

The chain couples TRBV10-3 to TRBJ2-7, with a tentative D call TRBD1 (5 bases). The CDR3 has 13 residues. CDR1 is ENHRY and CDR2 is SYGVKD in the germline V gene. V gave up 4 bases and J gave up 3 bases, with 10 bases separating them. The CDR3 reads CAISGTGGYEQYF. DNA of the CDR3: TGTGCCATCAGTGGAACAGGCGGCTACGAGCAGTACTTC.

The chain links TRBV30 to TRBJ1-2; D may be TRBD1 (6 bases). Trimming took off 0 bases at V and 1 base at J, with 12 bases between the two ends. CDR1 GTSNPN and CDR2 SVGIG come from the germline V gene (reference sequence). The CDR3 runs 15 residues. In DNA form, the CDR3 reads TGTGCCTGGAGTGTATCGCTAGGGGGTAACTATGGCTACACCTTC. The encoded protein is CAWSVSLGGNYGYTF.

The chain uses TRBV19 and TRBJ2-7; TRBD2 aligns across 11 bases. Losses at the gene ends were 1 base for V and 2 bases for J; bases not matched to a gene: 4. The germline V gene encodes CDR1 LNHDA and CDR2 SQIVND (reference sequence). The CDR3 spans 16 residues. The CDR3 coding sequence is TGTGCCAGTAGTATAGCCGGGACTAGCGGTACCTACGAGCAGTACTTC. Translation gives CASSIAGTSGTYEQYF.

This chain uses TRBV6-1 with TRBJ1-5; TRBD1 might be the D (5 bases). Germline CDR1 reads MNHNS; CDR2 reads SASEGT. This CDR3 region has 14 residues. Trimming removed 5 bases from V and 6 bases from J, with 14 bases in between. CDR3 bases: TGTGCCAGCAGTCCCTTTGGGGGAGGTCAGCCCCAGCATTTT. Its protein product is CASSPFGGGQPQHF.

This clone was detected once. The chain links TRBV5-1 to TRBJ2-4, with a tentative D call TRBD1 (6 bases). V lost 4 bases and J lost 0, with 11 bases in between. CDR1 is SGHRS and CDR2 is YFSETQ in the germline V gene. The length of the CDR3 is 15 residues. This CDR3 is CASSPRGGAKNIQYF. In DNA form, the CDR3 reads TGCGCCAGCAGCCCGAGAGGGGGAGCCAAAAACATTCAGTACTTC.

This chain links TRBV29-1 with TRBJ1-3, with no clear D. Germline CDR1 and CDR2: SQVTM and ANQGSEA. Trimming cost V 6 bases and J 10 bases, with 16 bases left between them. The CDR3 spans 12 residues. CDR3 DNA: TGCAGCGTCACCGACGGCTCCGGGACCATATATTTT. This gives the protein CSVTDGSGTIYF.

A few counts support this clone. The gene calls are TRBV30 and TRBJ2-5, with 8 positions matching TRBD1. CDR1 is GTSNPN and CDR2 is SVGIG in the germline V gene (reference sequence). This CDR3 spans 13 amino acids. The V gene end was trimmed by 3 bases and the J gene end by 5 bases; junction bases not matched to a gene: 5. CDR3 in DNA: TGTGCCTGGAGCAAGAACAGGGGGGAGACCCAGTACTTC. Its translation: CAWSKNRGETQYF.

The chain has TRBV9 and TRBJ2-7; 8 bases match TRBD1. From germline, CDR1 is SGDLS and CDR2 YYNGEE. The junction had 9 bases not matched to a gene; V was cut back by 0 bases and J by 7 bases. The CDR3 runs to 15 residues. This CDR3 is CASSVGPGGSGEQYF. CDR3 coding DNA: TGTGCCAGCAGCGTAGGGCCAGGGGGCTCGGGAGAGCAGTACTTC.

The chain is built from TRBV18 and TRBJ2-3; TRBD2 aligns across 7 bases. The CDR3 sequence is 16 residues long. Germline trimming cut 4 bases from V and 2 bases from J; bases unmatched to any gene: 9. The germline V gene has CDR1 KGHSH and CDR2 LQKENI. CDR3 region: CASSLTILAATDTQYF. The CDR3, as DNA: TGTGCCAGCTCACTCACCATCCTAGCGGCCACAGATACGCAGTATTTT.